One TCR beta chain is described in this entry. Its antigen is still unknown. This specimen comes from a study of cytomegalovirus exposure and HLA in healthy donors. General study points: Follow-up analysis later connected one missense variant in DCLRE1C with trimming of TCR beta V- and J-genes. Solely CMV serostatus was available to characterize immune exposure.

Germline values: CDR1 MNHEY, CDR2 SVGAGI. This CDR3 is 15 amino acids long. The junction had 4 bases not matched to a gene; V was cut back by 2 bases and J by 7 bases. Researchers ran the PCR with 60 Vbeta and 13 Jbeta primers. Some clones are missing from TCRdb's copy, which holds only in-frame ones; the method was immunoSEQ multiplex PCR. Among 150,000 to 200,000 clones listed, about three quarters were seen once. The gene calls are TRBV6-5 and TRBJ1-6; TRBD1 matches at 8 bases. The clonotype comes from a female donor in good health and CMV-seronegative. Input material: PBMCs. CDR3 amino acids: CASSYDRTGNSPLHF. CDR3 nucleotides: TGTGCCAGCAGTTACGATCGGACAGGGAATTCACCCCTCCACTTT.